Below are 21 T cell receptor beta chains sequenced from a single sample in a study of blood T cell repertoires in COVID-19. Sequenced by immunoSEQ multiplex PCR; TCRdb stores in-frame clones only, minus some. The top ten clones hold 5.5% to 7% of a sample with just over 200,000 clones, around 82% of them seen once. Sequencing input: peripheral blood. All receptors derive from a woman in her 70s with acute or convalescent COVID-19.

The gene calls are TRBV5-6 and TRBJ2-3; no firm D call. This CDR3 region has 14 residues. CDR1 is SGHDT, CDR2 YYEEEE, per germline. Trimming took off 0 bases at V and 1 base at J, with 6 bases between the two ends. The CDR3 nucleotides read TGTGCCAGCAGCTTGGTTGGGCGCACAGATACGCAGTATTTT. It is translated as CASSLVGRTDTQYF.

The chain is built from TRBV10-3 and TRBJ2-1; 7 bases fit TRBD2. There are 14 residues in the CDR3. Germline lookup yields CDR1 ENHRY and CDR2 SYGVKD. With 3 bases clipped from V and 7 bases from J, the junction kept 6 bases outside the gene matches. The CDR3 DNA reads TGTGCCATCAGTGAATTCGTTAGCGGGAATGAGCAGTTCTTC. It specifies CAISEFVSGNEQFF.

The rearrangement uses TRBV9 and TRBJ2-2; 9 positions match TRBD1. The CDR3 spans 14 residues. The germline gives CDR1 SGDLS, CDR2 YYNGEE. J gave up 4 bases and V 4 bases, and 2 bases lay outside the gene matches. As DNA, the CDR3 is TGTGCCAGCAGCCGACAGGGGGTCACCGGGGAGCTGTTTTTT. This translates into CASSRQGVTGELFF.

As for this clone: The sample contains more than one DNA sequence encoding this CDR3. J is TRBJ2-3 and V is TRBV5-1; D remains ambiguous. This CDR3 has 14 residues. The V and J ends lost 0 bases and 2 bases respectively, with 7 bases between them. Germline values: CDR1 SGHRS, CDR2 YFSETQ. The CDR3 region is CASSLGQNTDTQYF. DNA of the CDR3: TGCGCCAGCAGCTTGGGCCAGAACACAGATACGCAGTATTTT.

The V gene is TRBV24-1, the J gene TRBJ2-1, with D perhaps TRBD2 (5 bases). V was cut by 1 base and J by 7 bases, with 10 bases left in between. Germline V lookup: CDR1 KGHDR, CDR2 SFDVKD. The CDR3 runs 14 residues. CDR3 in amino acids: CATSDFPRTNEQFF. As DNA, the CDR3 is TGTGCCACCAGTGATTTCCCCAGGACTAATGAGCAGTTCTTC.

V usage is TRBV3-1 (or the pseudogene TRBV3-2) and J usage is TRBJ2-3, with 8 nucleotides matching TRBD1. The germline CDR1 and CDR2 sequences are LGHDT and YNNKEL (reference sequence). This CDR3 is built from 15 residues. After removal of 5 bases from V and 5 bases from J, the junction contained 9 bases not matched to a gene. The CDR3 reads CASSSRDRYGDTQYF. In DNA form, the CDR3 reads TGTGCCAGCAGCTCCCGGGACAGGTATGGAGATACGCAGTATTTT.

This clone was seen only a few times. This chain uses TRBV29-1 with TRBJ1-1; D remains ambiguous. The V and J ends lost 1 base and 7 bases respectively, with 10 bases between them. Germline CDR1 and CDR2: SQVTM and ANQGSEA. The CDR3 extends over 12 amino acids. CDR3 nucleotide sequence: TGCAGCGTTGAAGGGCAGGCGCTTGAAGCTTTCTTT. Translation: CSVEGQALEAFF.

The chain employs TRBV2 and TRBJ2-7, with TRBD2 matching over 14 bases. The germline V gene encodes CDR1 SNHLY and CDR2 FYNNEI. Trimming at V came to 7 bases and at J to 3 bases, leaving 2 bases not matched to a gene. CDR3 length equals 14 residues. The CDR3 region has the DNA TGTGCCAGCATGGGACTAGCGGGAGTCTACGAGCAGTACTTC. This codes for CASMGLAGVYEQYF.

This clone was found once. The chain couples TRBV2 to TRBJ2-3; D possibly corresponds to TRBD2 (6 bases). V lost 3 bases to trimming and J lost 4 bases, with 8 bases between them. The CDR3 sequence is 13 residues long. The V gene's germline CDR1 is SNHLY and CDR2 FYNNEI. CDR3 sequence: CASSEEGADTQYF. The CDR3 bases are TGTGCCAGCAGTGAGGAGGGTGCAGATACGCAGTATTTT.

As concerns this clone: The sample contains more than one DNA sequence encoding this CDR3. The chain employs TRBV5-1 and TRBJ2-5; 8 positions match TRBD1. This CDR3 has 14 amino acids. Per germline, CDR1 SGHRS and CDR2 YFSETQ. With 4 bases clipped from V and 2 bases from J, the junction kept 4 bases outside the gene matches. CDR3 residues: CASSPGTGQETQYF. The CDR3 bases are TGCGCCAGCAGCCCCGGGACAGGTCAAGAGACCCAGTACTTC. The full variable domain, its missing parts supplied by reference TRBV5-1 and TRBJ2-5, is KAGVTQTPRYLIKTRGQQVTLSCSPISGHRSVSWYQQTPGQGLQFLFEYFSETQRNKGNFPGRFSGRQFSNSRSEMNVSTLELGDSALYLCASSPGTGQETQYFGPGTRLLVL.

The chain recombines TRBV29-1 with TRBJ1-5; 9 bases are shared with TRBD1. Trimming at V came to 6 bases and at J to 5 bases, leaving 20 bases not matched to a gene. CDR1 SQVTM and CDR2 ANQGSEA come from the germline V gene. The CDR3 totals 18 residues. This CDR3 reads CSVSFWSGDRALDQPQHF. The CDR3 coding sequence is TGCAGCGTCTCGTTCTGGTCCGGGGACAGGGCGCTTGATCAGCCCCAGCATTTT.

This chain links TRBV10-3 with TRBJ2-1, with 10 bases fitting TRBD2. V gave up 5 bases and J gave up 2 bases; unmatched junction bases: 3. CDR3 length: 15 amino acids. Per the germline V gene, CDR1 is ENHRY and CDR2 is SYGVKD. The DNA for the CDR3 is TGTGCCATCAGTTCTAGCGGGAGCGCCTACAATGAGCAGTTCTTC. This sequence encodes CAISSSGSAYNEQFF.

This chain joins TRBV6-5 and TRBJ1-4; perhaps TRBD1 as D (6 bases). The germline V gene has CDR1 MNHEY and CDR2 SVGAGI. The length of the CDR3 is 14 residues. V was clipped by 5 bases and J by 6 bases, with 13 bases between them. The DNA for the CDR3 is TGTGCCAGCAGTCGACCAGGGGTTGATGAAAAACTGTTTTTT. This gives the protein CASSRPGVDEKLFF.

The chain is built from TRBV18 and TRBJ2-1; 16 bases align to TRBD2. In germline, CDR1 is KGHSH, CDR2 LQKENI. There are 19 residues in the CDR3. V gave up 6 bases and J gave up 2 bases; unmatched junction bases: 10. DNA of the CDR3: TGTGCCAGCTCCCAACCCGGGACTAGCGGGAGGGAACCCTACAATGAGCAGTTCTTC. Protein sequence: CASSQPGTSGREPYNEQFF.

The chain has TRBV15 and TRBJ2-3; D may be TRBD2 (6 bases). Looked up from germline, CDR1 is LNHNV and CDR2 is YYDKDF (reference sequence). Trimming left V 3 bases short and J 0 bases short, with 13 bases between. The CDR3 consists of 16 residues. The CDR3 DNA follows: TGTGCCACCAGCAGTTACGGGGGACCTAGCACAGATACGCAGTATTTT. It yields the protein CATSSYGGPSTDTQYF.

The V and J genes are TRBV28 and TRBJ2-2, with 9 bases identical to TRBD1. The CDR3 loop spans 15 amino acids. CDR1 is MDHEN and CDR2 is SYDVKM in the germline V gene. J gave up 6 bases and V 6 bases, and 8 bases lay outside the gene matches. In DNA, the CDR3 is TGTGCCAGCAGGAGGACAGGGGAAAGGGCCGGGGAGCTGTTTTTT. Residues: CASRRTGERAGELFF.

This clone was observed once. The rearrangement joins TRBV4-1 to TRBJ1-5, with 10 bases lining up with TRBD1. This CDR3 has 17 amino acids. CDR1 is MGHRA, CDR2 YSYEKL, per germline. The V and J ends lost 1 base and 2 bases, in that order; junction bases with no gene match: 5. The CDR3 sequence is CASSQGQGALGNQPQHF. In nucleotides, the CDR3 is TGCGCCAGCAGCCAAGGACAGGGGGCTCTAGGCAATCAGCCCCAGCATTTT.

The chain carries TRBV2 and TRBJ1-2, with a weak D call TRBD1 (5 bases). CDR1 is SNHLY, CDR2 FYNNEI, per germline. Trimming pared 5 bases from V and 3 bases from J, leaving 16 bases between. The CDR3 loop spans 15 amino acids. CDR3 region: CASSRTSSWDYGYTF. In nucleotides, the CDR3 is TGTGCCAGCAGTCGGACAAGCTCTTGGGACTATGGCTACACCTTC.

The chain couples TRBV6-5 to TRBJ2-7, with D perhaps TRBD2 (5 bases). CDR1 and CDR2 (germline): MNHEY, SVGAGI. This CDR3 contains 14 residues. Between the trimmed V and J ends, which lost 6 bases and 5 bases, there was a span of 17 bases. The CDR3 nucleotides are TGTGCCAGCAGGGAGGACGGCCTTGGGGACGAGCAGTACTTC. It specifies CASREDGLGDEQYF.

This clone was observed a few times. The rearrangement uses TRBV6-2 or TRBV6-3 and TRBJ1-5, with D tentatively TRBD1 (6 bases). V dropped 5 bases and J dropped 1 base, with 12 bases sitting between them. The CDR3 runs to 15 residues. Germline assignment: CDR1 MNHEY and CDR2 SVGEGT. DNA for the CDR3: TGTGCCAGCAGTGCAACAGGGACCAGCAATCAGCCCCAGCATTTT. Encoded protein: CASSATGTSNQPQHF.

The rearrangement links TRBV28 to TRBJ1-1; tentative D call: TRBD1 (5 bases). V shed 6 bases and J shed 0 bases, with 20 bases lying between them. The CDR3 extends over 17 amino acids. Germline CDR1 and CDR2: MDHEN and SYDVKM. CDR3 region: CASSYNSRRVLNTEAFF. The CDR3 DNA reads as TGTGCCAGCAGCTACAACAGTCGCAGGGTCCTGAACACTGAAGCTTTCTTT.